The 18 T cell receptor beta chains below were found in one sample sequenced in a study of vaccination and CD4 T cells after COVID-19. No cognate antigen is known for these TCRs. Cultured CD4+ T-cell DNA underwent Oncomine TCR Beta short-read sequencing. Using its own MiXCR run on the PCR reads, TCRdb lists one record per CDR3 protein. The top ten clones hold just over 7% of a sample with about 25,000 distinct CDR3 sequences, over 25% of them seen once. Regarding time point: late sampling 161 to 241 days after vaccination in three convalescent patients. Treatment: roughly 10-day PBMC culture with coronavirus spike peptide pools or control peptides (ViraFEST assay). The sample here was CD4+ T cells from blood, cultured in vitro, taken about 7 months after SARS-CoV-2 vaccination. The origin of the receptors is a human donor who had recovered from COVID-19.

The gene calls are TRBV20-1 and TRBJ2-7, with TRBD1 identical over 9 bases. The CDR3 has 13 residues. The J segment lost 4 bases and the V segment lost 7 bases, leaving 8 bases of the junction unmatched. Germline-derived CDR1 and CDR2 are DFQATT and SNEGSKA (reference sequence). The CDR3, as DNA: TGCAGTGTTCTGGGACAGGGCGAATACGAGCAGTACTTC. Translated, it gives CSVLGQGEYEQYF.

This clonotype came up many times. The chain links TRBV28 to TRBJ2-5; 7 nucleotides match TRBD2. J lost 5 bases, V lost 6 bases, and 9 bases had no gene match. This CDR3 is 14 amino acids long. Germline CDR1 and CDR2: MDHEN and SYDVKM. The CDR3 is CASREAGLMETQYF. Here the CDR3 DNA reads TGTGCCAGCAGGGAAGCGGGGCTGATGGAGACCCAGTACTTC.

This clonotype was counted a few times. J is TRBJ2-7 and V is TRBV10-3; 9 bases are a match to TRBD1. Germline V gene lookup returns CDR1 ENHRY and CDR2 SYGVKD. The ends lost 6 bases at V and 0 bases at J; junction bases unmatched: 6. The length of the CDR3 is 15 residues. The CDR3 DNA follows: TGTGCCATCAGGAAGGGACAGGGAAGCTCCTACGAGCAGTACTTC. Translation: CAIRKGQGSSYEQYF.

This clonotype has just a few counts. This chain connects TRBV20-1 to TRBJ2-1, with TRBD1 identical over 8 bases. This CDR3 has 15 residues. Losses at the gene ends were 6 bases for V and 4 bases for J; bases not matched to a gene: 11. Germline loops: CDR1 DFQATT, CDR2 SNEGSKA (reference sequence). The CDR3 DNA sequence: TGCAGTGCAGGGTCAGGGGGCAGGGGTTACAATGAGCAGTTCTTC. This translates into CSAGSGGRGYNEQFF.

This clonotype came up a few times. This chain uses TRBV20-1 with TRBJ1-1; 8 bases agree with TRBD1. With V trimmed by 3 bases and J by 4 bases, 16 bases remained unmatched. The CDR3 has 17 amino acids. Germline CDR1 and CDR2: DFQATT and SNEGSKA (reference sequence). The CDR3 DNA is TGCAGTGCTAGGATCATCGCGGGACAGGCCTTGGGCACTGAAGCTTTCTTT. This encodes CSARIIAGQALGTEAFF.

The rearrangement links TRBV20-1 to TRBJ2-1; D not resolved. The CDR3 contains 14 residues. Between the trimmed V and J ends, which lost 0 bases and 8 bases, there was a span of 14 bases. Germline values: CDR1 DFQATT, CDR2 SNEGSKA (reference sequence). CDR3 bases: TGCAGTGCTAGAGATCAAATTTTGCGTGATGAGCAGTTCTTC. Translation gives CSARDQILRDEQFF.

This clonotype is medium-sized (0.01 to 0.1%) within its sample. The genes are TRBV11-2 and TRBJ2-5, with TRBD1 matching over 8 bases. The trim removed 6 bases at V and 2 bases at J, leaving 8 bases unmatched. The CDR3 has 15 amino acids. Germline CDR1 is SGHAT and CDR2 is FQNNGV. The CDR3 bases are TGTGCCAGCAGGTTGGGGACAGGCAGTCAAGAGACCCAGTACTTC. This translates into CASRLGTGSQETQYF.

The sample holds one count of this clonotype. This sequence joins TRBV27 and TRBJ2-7; tentative D call: TRBD2 (6 bases). V was trimmed by 1 base and J by 0 bases, leaving 13 bases between them. The germline CDR1 and CDR2 sequences are MNHEY and SMNVEV (reference sequence). The CDR3 totals 16 residues. CDR3 nucleotides: TGTGCCAGCAGTTTATTGGGCGGGACCCGCTCCTACGAGCAGTACTTC. This gives the protein CASSLLGGTRSYEQYF.

V and J are TRBV6-1 and TRBJ1-1; 7 bases line up with TRBD1. Germline CDR1 MNHNS, CDR2 SASEGT. CDR3 size: 14 residues. Unmatched junction bases numbered 10, after V lost 6 bases and J lost 6 bases. This CDR3 reads CASRTGQIVPEAFF. As DNA, the CDR3 is TGTGCCAGCAGGACGGGACAGATCGTCCCTGAAGCTTTCTTT.

This clonotype was detected only a few times. The V call is TRBV24-1, the J call TRBJ2-3; perhaps TRBD1 as D (5 bases). Germline V CDR1 and CDR2: KGHDR, SFDVKD. CDR3 size: 16 residues. The V gene lost 2 bases and the J gene lost 2 bases, with 13 bases spanning the gap. The CDR3 region is CATSDSQGGTTDTQYF. The CDR3 DNA sequence: TGTGCCACCAGTGATTCCCAGGGCGGTACCACAGATACGCAGTATTTT.

This sequence joins TRBV7-9 and TRBJ2-3; D remains unclear. The V and J ends lost 1 base and 2 bases respectively, with 7 bases between them. Germline CDR1 reads SEHNR; CDR2 reads FQNEAQ (reference sequence). The CDR3 runs to 14 residues. Written as DNA, the CDR3 is TGTGCCAGCAGCTTAGTGTCGCCCACAGATACGCAGTATTTT. Its protein product is CASSLVSPTDTQYF.

The rearrangement joins TRBV20-1 to TRBJ2-1, with D maybe TRBD1 (6 bases). The CDR3 is 14 residues long. Germline CDR1 reads DFQATT; CDR2 reads SNEGSKA (reference sequence). Deletions cut 3 bases from V and 4 bases from J, with 13 bases between. The CDR3 DNA reads TGCAGTGCTAGGGGACATGCCCGTTACAATGAGCAGTTCTTC. This gives the protein CSARGHARYNEQFF.

Only one count was recorded for this clonotype. This rearrangement joins TRBV6-1 to TRBJ2-1; TRBD1 is a possible D gene (6 bases). The germline CDR1 and CDR2 sequences are MNHNS and SASEGT. The CDR3 is 19 amino acids. Trimming shortened V by 6 bases and J by 0 bases, and 24 bases separated the two germline ends. In DNA form, the CDR3 reads TGTGCCAGCAGGCCGATCAGGGGCGGGCGGACCCCCTCCTACAATGAGCAGTTCTTC. Amino acid sequence: CASRPIRGGRTPSYNEQFF.

The rearrangement uses TRBV28 and TRBJ2-2; 7 bases agree with TRBD1. With 6 bases clipped from V and 1 base from J, the junction kept 2 bases outside the gene matches. Germline CDR1 reads MDHEN; CDR2 reads SYDVKM. This CDR3 comprises 14 residues. In nucleotides, the CDR3 is TGTGCCAGCAGCCCAGGGGGGAACACCGGGGAGCTGTTTTTT. It specifies CASSPGGNTGELFF.

Only a few counts were recorded for this clonotype. CDR3 DNA sequence: TGTGCCACCACTCCACCGGGGCCGAACACTGAAGCTTTCTTT. Protein sequence: CATTPPGPNTEAFF. The V gene is TRBV28, the J gene TRBJ1-1, with D maybe TRBD1 (5 bases). This CDR3 comprises 14 residues. Trimming took 10 bases from V and 1 from J, leaving 16 bases between them. Germline CDR1 MDHEN, CDR2 SYDVKM.

The CDR3 spells CASSPRGASADYGYTF. CDR3 bases: TGTGCCAGCAGCCCCAGAGGCGCCTCTGCTGACTATGGCTACACCTTC. This rearrangement joins TRBV7-2 to TRBJ1-2, with D unclear. CDR1 SGHTA and CDR2 FQGNSA come from the germline V gene. The CDR3 consists of 16 residues. V was shortened by 5 bases and J by 3 bases, with 19 bases between the two germline ends.

This clonotype was observed a few times. The V and J genes are TRBV6-1 and TRBJ2-7; 10 bases fit TRBD2. Germline CDR1 and CDR2: MNHNS and SASEGT. The CDR3 length is 15 residues. V lost 5 bases to trimming and J lost 5 bases; unmatched junction nucleotides: 9. The CDR3 nucleotides are TGTGCCAGCAGTACCCGACTAGCGGGTTTCCACGAGCAGTACTTC. It yields the protein CASSTRLAGFHEQYF.

This clonotype was observed a few times. The chain links TRBV15 to TRBJ2-5, with D perhaps being TRBD1 or TRBD2 (5 bases each). The CDR3 length is 16 residues. Germline V CDR1 and CDR2: LNHNV, YYDKDF (reference sequence). V lost 1 base and J lost 2, with 14 bases in between. This CDR3 is CATSRATGPQQETQYF. Here the CDR3 DNA reads TGTGCCACCAGCAGAGCCACGGGACCCCAGCAAGAGACCCAGTACTTC. Looking up the rest from reference TRBV15 and TRBJ2-5 gives the full variable domain: DAMVIQNPRYQVTQFGKPVTLSCSQTLNHNVMYWYQQKSSQAPKLLFHYYDKDFNNEADTPDNFQSRRPNTSFCFLDIRSPGLGDTAMYLCATSRATGPQQETQYFGPGTRLLVL.